A selection of T cell receptor beta chains follows, all from one sample in a study of post-analysis software for immune sequencing data. MiXCR was run by TCRdb on the PCR reads, yielding one entry per CDR3 protein. The data show about 260,000 distinct CDR3 sequences, 36% seen once. Sequencing was carried out using blood. The origin of the receptors is a girl aged 5 to 17 with multiple sclerosis. Each CDR3 is given with its conserved first and last residue.

v_gene | CDR3aa
TRBV20-1 | CSAREVAGEWNEQFF
TRBV21-1 | CASFRGGDRHYYEQYF
TRBV7-8 | CASSQSRDRGGRETQFF
TRBV28 | CASSSGTEAQYF
TRBV7-2 | CASSRHRGQPQHF
TRBV20-1 | CSARASGDGTQYF
TRBV11-2 | CASSSRQGGYTEAFF
TRBV7-9 | CASSLAPLGEETQYF
TRBV7-8 | CASSLSDPGKKLFF
TRBV7-3 | CASSRRRTNTGELFF
TRBV20-1 | CSARDGSSGLDTQYF
TRBV5-1 | CASSLDFSGTDTQYF
TRBV27 | CASSLYRTGGSYGYTF
TRBV5-1 | CASSLERGTNEKLFF
TRBV27 | CASSSADRGAYGYTF
TRBV20-1 | CSASDRTDEQYF
TRBV7-2 | CASSLQGAVSYEQYF
TRBV29-1 | CSVENVRQSGNEQFF
TRBV19 | CASSPPLAGRIEQFF
TRBV29-1 | CSVVEDAYGYTF
TRBV18 | CASSQDSFQPQHF
TRBV5-1 | CASSLGQGDGYTF
TRBV21-1 | CASSKGSGSGSGQETQYF
TRBV20-1 | CSAVASGGNTGELFF
TRBV10-3 | CAISRSDQLRETQYF
TRBV5-1 | CASSNSDSFGYTF
TRBV28 | CASGENYGYTF
TRBV12-3/TRBV12-4 | CASSHRVTEAFF
TRBV5-1 | CASSFTGSGANVLTF
TRBV5-1 | CASSSQAGAVGKNIQYF
TRBV19 | CASSIDRSLAGGGSEQFF
TRBV12-3/TRBV12-4 | CASSLSESSEKLFF
TRBV28 | CASSPLTPEVEQYF
TRBV28 | CASSFSVTAFF
TRBV5-6 | CASSLRGQETQYF
TRBV6-4 | CASSEPALGDTQYF